The 7 T cell receptor beta chains in this list originate from one sample, sequenced in a study of T cell changes during pregnancy in multiple sclerosis. The protocol was immunoSEQ multiplex PCR, while the TCRdb copy is restricted to in-frame clones and leaves out a portion. The sample lists 100,000 or so clones, approximately 94% seen once, with around 1.2% in the top ten. The source was peripheral blood, collected in the second trimester of pregnancy. The receptors originated from a female donor with multiple sclerosis, enrolled in a pregnancy study.

The chain employs TRBV6-5 and TRBJ1-1; 10 bases line up with TRBD1. J was trimmed by 4 bases and V by 6 bases; bases with no gene match: 8. Germline V gene lookup returns CDR1 MNHEY and CDR2 SVGAGI. The CDR3 is made up of 15 amino acids. The CDR3: CASSRPGQGPTEAFF. CDR3 nucleotides: TGTGCCAGCAGCCGACCGGGACAGGGGCCCACTGAAGCTTTCTTT.

This CDR3 is CASRGGPIGELFF. CDR3 in DNA: TGTGCCAGCAGGGGAGGGCCGATCGGGGAGCTGTTTTTT. The rearrangement links TRBV27 to TRBJ2-2; 7 nucleotides align to TRBD2. Germline V gene data show CDR1 as MNHEY and CDR2 as SMNVEV (reference sequence). CDR3 length: 13 residues. Unmatched junction bases numbered 5, after V lost 6 bases and J lost 7 bases.

There are a few counts of this clone. The CDR3 loop reads CASSQESGLQEKLFF. The CDR3 DNA sequence: TGTGCCAGCAGCCAAGAATCGGGGTTACAGGAAAAACTGTTTTTT. The chain combines TRBV14 with TRBJ1-4; the D is unclear. The germline CDR1 and CDR2 sequences are SGHDN and FVKESK. The CDR3 loop spans 15 amino acids. V lost 0 bases and J 8 bases, leaving 13 bases between the germline ends.

The chain is built from TRBV5-1 and TRBJ1-1; 7 bases are shared with TRBD1. CDR3 length: 14 amino acids. CDR1 and CDR2 (germline): SGHRS, YFSETQ. V shed 0 bases and J 4 bases; nucleotides not matched to a gene: 3. This chain's CDR3 is CASSLDRGGTEAFF. As DNA, the CDR3 is TGCGCCAGCAGCTTGGACAGGGGAGGCACTGAAGCTTTCTTT. The full variable domain, completed using reference TRBV5-1 and TRBJ1-1, is KAGVTQTPRYLIKTRGQQVTLSCSPISGHRSVSWYQQTPGQGLQFLFEYFSETQRNKGNFPGRFSGRQFSNSRSEMNVSTLELGDSALYLCASSLDRGGTEAFFGQGTRLTVV.

The genes are TRBV6-6 and TRBJ1-1, with D perhaps TRBD1 (5 bases). From germline, CDR1 is MNHNY and CDR2 SVGAGI (reference sequence). V dropped 0 bases and J dropped 3 bases, with 8 bases sitting between them. The CDR3 runs to 14 residues. CDR3 in amino acids: CASSYSTRDTEAFF. CDR3 DNA sequence: TGTGCCAGCAGTTACTCGACCAGGGACACTGAAGCTTTCTTT.

The rearrangement joins TRBV7-9 to TRBJ2-7; TRBD2 matches 8 bases. Germline V gives CDR1 SEHNR, CDR2 FQNEAQ (reference sequence). The CDR3 loop spans 18 amino acids. The trim removed 4 bases at V and 0 bases at J, leaving 14 bases unmatched. The CDR3 region is CASSSIGVAGRSSYEQYF. The CDR3 DNA reads TGTGCCAGCAGCTCCATAGGGGTAGCGGGGCGAAGCTCCTACGAGCAGTACTTC.

This clone appeared once. The chain combines TRBV5-1 with TRBJ1-4, with D perhaps matching TRBD1 (5 bases). V lost 4 bases to trimming and J lost 8 bases, with 18 bases between them. This CDR3 spans 15 amino acids. Germline CDR1 SGHRS, CDR2 YFSETQ. The CDR3 sequence is CASSVTGTRGEKLFF. Written as DNA, the CDR3 is TGCGCCAGCAGCGTGACCGGGACTAGGGGCGAAAAACTGTTTTTT.